The sequence of this T cell receptor (beta chain) was determined in a study of cytomegalovirus exposure and HLA in healthy donors. Study overall: Among the roughly 370 genotyped donors, more than 70% were placed in the Caucasian-associated ancestry cluster. Points from the study as a whole: Specificity for CMV antigens was confirmed in vitro for a few of the CMV-associated chains. The number of N-insertions in an Asian-associated ancestry cluster was reportedly below the 666-donor mean in a later analysis.

On this clone itself: Its antigen is currently unknown.

V was shortened by 1 base and J by 6 bases, with 19 bases between the two germline ends. Germline CDR1 SGHVS, CDR2 FNYEAQ. CDR3 size: 16 residues. The primer mix had 60 Vbeta and 13 Jbeta primers. The method was immunoSEQ multiplex PCR; TCRdb's version includes in-frame clones alone and lacks a portion of them. The sample contains around 120,000 clones, approximately 84% of which appear only once. Nominal health characterized the donors when sampled, though unrecorded immune exposures were likely. The receptor's source is a boy aged 2 to 10 in good health and CMV-seronegative. The chain is built from TRBV7-6 and TRBJ2-7; the D gene is possibly TRBD1 (6 bases). Sequencing was done on a sample of PBMCs. This chain's CDR3 is CASSLEAGALSSEQYF. CDR3 nucleotide sequence: TGTGCCAGCAGCTTAGAAGCAGGGGCCCTCTCGAGCGAGCAGTACTTC.